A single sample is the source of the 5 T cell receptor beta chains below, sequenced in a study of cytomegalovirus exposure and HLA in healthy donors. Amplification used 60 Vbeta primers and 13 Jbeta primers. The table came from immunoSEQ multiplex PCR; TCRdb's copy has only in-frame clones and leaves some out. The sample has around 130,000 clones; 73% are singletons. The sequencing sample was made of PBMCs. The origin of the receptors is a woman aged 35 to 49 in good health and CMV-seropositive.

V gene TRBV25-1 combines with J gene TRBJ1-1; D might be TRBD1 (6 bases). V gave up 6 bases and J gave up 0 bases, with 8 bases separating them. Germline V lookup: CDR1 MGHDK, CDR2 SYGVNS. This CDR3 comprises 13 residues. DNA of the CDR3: TGTGCCAGCAGAGGGACATTGAACACTGAAGCTTTCTTT. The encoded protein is CASRGTLNTEAFF.

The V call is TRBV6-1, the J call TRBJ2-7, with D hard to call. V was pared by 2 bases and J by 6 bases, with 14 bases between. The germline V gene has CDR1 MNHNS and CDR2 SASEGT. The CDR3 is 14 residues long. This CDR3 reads CASSEPHSEREQYF. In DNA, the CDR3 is TGTGCCAGCAGTGAACCCCATTCTGAGCGCGAGCAGTACTTC.

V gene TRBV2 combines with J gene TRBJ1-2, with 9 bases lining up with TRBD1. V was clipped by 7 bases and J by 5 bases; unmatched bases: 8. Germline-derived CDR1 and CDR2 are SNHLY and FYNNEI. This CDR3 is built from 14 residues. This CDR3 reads CASTTQGARYGYTF. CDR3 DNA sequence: TGTGCCAGCACCACACAGGGGGCGCGGTATGGCTACACCTTC.

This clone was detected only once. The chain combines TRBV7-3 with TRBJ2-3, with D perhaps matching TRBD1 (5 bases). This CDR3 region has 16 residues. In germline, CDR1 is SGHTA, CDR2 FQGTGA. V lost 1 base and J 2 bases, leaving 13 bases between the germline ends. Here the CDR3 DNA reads TGTGCCAGCAGCTTAAAGCCAGGGCGAGCCACAGATACGCAGTATTTT. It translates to CASSLKPGRATDTQYF.

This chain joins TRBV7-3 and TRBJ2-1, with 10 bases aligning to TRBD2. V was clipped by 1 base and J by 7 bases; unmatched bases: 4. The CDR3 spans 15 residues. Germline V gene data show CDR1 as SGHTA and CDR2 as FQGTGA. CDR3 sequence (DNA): TGTGCCAGCAGCTTAAACAGCGGGAGGGGGAATGAGCAGTTCTTC. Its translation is CASSLNSGRGNEQFF. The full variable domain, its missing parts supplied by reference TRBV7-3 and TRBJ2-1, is GAGVSQTPSNKVTEKGKYVELRCDPISGHTALYWYRQSLGQGPEFLIYFQGTGAADDSGLPNDRFFAVRPEGSVSTLKIQRTERGDSAVYLCASSLNSGRGNEQFFGPGTRLTVL.